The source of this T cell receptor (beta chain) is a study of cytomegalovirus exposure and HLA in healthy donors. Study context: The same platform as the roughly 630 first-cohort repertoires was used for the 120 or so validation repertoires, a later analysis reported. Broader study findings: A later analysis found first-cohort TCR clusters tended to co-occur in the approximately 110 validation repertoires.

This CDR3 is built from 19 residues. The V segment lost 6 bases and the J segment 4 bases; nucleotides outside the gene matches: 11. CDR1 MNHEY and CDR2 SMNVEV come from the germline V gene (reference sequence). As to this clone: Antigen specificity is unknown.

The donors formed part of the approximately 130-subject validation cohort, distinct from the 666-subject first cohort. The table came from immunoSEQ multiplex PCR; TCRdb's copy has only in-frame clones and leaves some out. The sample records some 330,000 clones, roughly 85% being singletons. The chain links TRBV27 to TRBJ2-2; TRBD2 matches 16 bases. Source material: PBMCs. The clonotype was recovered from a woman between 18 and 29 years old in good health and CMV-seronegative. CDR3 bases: TGTGCCAGCAGGTCCTACGGGACTAGCGGGAGGGCGGGCACCGGGGAGCTGTTTTTT. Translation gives CASRSYGTSGRAGTGELFF.